The 4 T cell receptor beta chains presented below share a single source sample, sequenced in a study of T cell repertoires in cytomegalovirus infection. TCRdb passed the reads through MiXCR, listing each CDR3 protein once. The sample shows 700,000 to 900,000 distinct CDR3 sequences, 25% to 35% of them seen only once. These receptors' antigens are unknown. The sample in question was cultured CD8+ T cells from PBMCs, obtained from culture after CMV antigen stimulation. These TCRs come from a human donor in good health (CMV status not recorded). Some clones in this sample may be carry-over from other donors' samples.

This clonotype was counted only a few times. The rearrangement joins TRBV15 to TRBJ2-3; 7 positions match TRBD1. The CDR3 is made up of 15 amino acids. J was trimmed by 4 bases and V by 6 bases; bases with no gene match: 10. Germline CDR1 LNHNV, CDR2 YYDKDF (reference sequence). The CDR3 protein is CATRETGPKADTQYF. In DNA form, the CDR3 reads TGTGCCACCAGGGAGACAGGGCCGAAGGCAGATACGCAGTATTTT.

This clonotype came up a few times. The V gene is TRBV29-1, the J gene TRBJ2-7, with D possibly matching TRBD2 (7 bases). CDR1 and CDR2 (germline): SQVTM, ANQGSEA. V gave up 3 bases and J gave up 2 bases, with 14 bases separating them. CDR3 length equals 14 residues. DNA for the CDR3: TGCAGCGTTGAGGGGGCGGGGGAGGCCTACGAGCAGTACTTC. Amino acids: CSVEGAGEAYEQYF.

The sample holds a few counts of this clonotype. This chain joins TRBV2 and TRBJ1-6; D possibly corresponds to TRBD1 (6 bases). The CDR3 totals 18 residues. Germline values: CDR1 SNHLY, CDR2 FYNNEI. V lost 6 bases, J lost 0 bases, and 18 bases lay in between. CDR3 sequence: CASSPPGARSSYNSPLHF. CDR3 coding DNA: TGTGCCAGCAGCCCCCCGGGGGCCAGGAGCTCCTATAATTCACCCCTCCACTTT.

This clonotype has more than one count but fewer than ten. The chain recombines TRBV12-3 or TRBV12-4 with TRBJ2-3, with 9 positions matching TRBD2. The CDR3 is made up of 15 amino acids. Trimming took 7 bases from V and 9 from J; bases not matched to a gene: 14. The CDR3: CASTDAGGPSMTQYF. DNA of the CDR3: TGTGCCAGCACGGACGCGGGGGGGCCATCAATGACGCAGTATTTT.